The clone carrying this T cell receptor beta chain was picked up many times. Its antigen is as yet unknown. This entry comes from a study of human T cells and chemical hapten exposure. Looking at the study overall: The sensitizer, 2% DPC, was used on about 2 cm by about 2 cm of upper inner arm skin. Alopecia areata, totalis or universalis affected patients who were mostly female. Small differences in pooled library volume mainly drove the variation in TCR yields per sample.

The CDR3 has 12 amino acids. Germline V lookup: CDR1 SNHLY, CDR2 FYNNEI. The V end was cut by 8 bases, the J end by 5 bases, with 12 bases between. Findings and limits, study-wide: Significantly more large CDR3 similarity clusters arose among expanded TCRs than among controls.

Described time point: patch test 1, 2 weeks after DPC sensitization. Documented treatment: therapeutic diphenylcyclopropenone sensitization with weekly scalp DPC. TCRdb itself ran the RACE reads through MiXCR, one entry per CDR3 protein. The sample includes around 380,000 distinct CDR3 sequences, more than 4.5% of them seen just once. The chain combines TRBV2 with TRBJ1-2; D not resolved. This sequence originates from a woman in her forties or fifties with alopecia areata. Some clones in this sample may be carry-over from other donors' samples. The sequenced sample was whole blood, obtained in connection with sensitization to the hapten diphenylcyclopropenone (DPC). As DNA, the CDR3 is TGTGCCAGCTTAACGACGGTTTATGGCTACACCTTC. This translates into CASLTTVYGYTF.